The 20 T cell receptor beta chains presented below share a single source sample, sequenced in a study of blood T cell repertoires in COVID-19. TCRdb keeps only in-frame clones here, not all; method: immunoSEQ multiplex PCR. The data contain hundreds of thousands of clones, about 88% of them seen just once; the ten biggest clones take up 3%. The material sequenced was PBMCs or T cells enriched from blood (not recorded which). The receptors originated from a woman aged 50 to 65 who had recovered from COVID-19.

The chain has TRBV19 and TRBJ1-1; a possible D gene is TRBD1 (5 bases). Germline loops: CDR1 LNHDA, CDR2 SQIVND (reference sequence). The CDR3 runs 15 residues. With 3 bases removed from V and 10 bases from J, the gap between germline ends came to 21 bases. The CDR3 sequence: CASSIKEGSGEGAFF. In DNA form, the CDR3 reads TGTGCCAGTAGTATTAAGGAAGGCTCGGGGGAAGGAGCTTTCTTT. Variable domain in full (rest from reference TRBV19 and TRBJ1-1): DGGITQSPKYLFRKEGQNVTLSCEQNLNHDAMYWYRQDPGQGLRLIYYSQIVNDFQKGDIAEGYSVSREKKESFPLTVTSAQKNPTAFYLCASSIKEGSGEGAFFGQGTRLTVV.

CDR3 bases: TGTGCCAGCAAGTCGAGCGGGAGTAACACCGGGGAGCTGTTTTTT. It specifies CASKSSGSNTGELFF. The rearrangement links TRBV2 to TRBJ2-2, with 8 bases matching TRBD2. V shed 7 bases, J shed 2 bases, and the junction held 6 bases outside the gene matches. The V gene's germline CDR1 is SNHLY and CDR2 FYNNEI. The CDR3 length is 15 residues.

The gene calls are TRBV6-5 and TRBJ1-6; D might be TRBD1 (5 bases). The CDR3 loop spans 14 amino acids. CDR1 is MNHEY, CDR2 SVGAGI, per germline. Between the trimmed V and J ends, which lost 0 bases and 7 bases, there was a span of 7 bases. In DNA form, the CDR3 reads TGTGCCAGCAGTTACTCGAAGGGGAATTCACCCCTCCACTTT. It specifies CASSYSKGNSPLHF.

This chain connects TRBV3-1 (or the pseudogene TRBV3-2) to TRBJ2-2, with D possibly matching TRBD2 (5 bases). Germline V gene data show CDR1 as LGHDT and CDR2 as YNNKEL (reference sequence). V was shortened by 4 bases and J by 5 bases, with 17 bases between the two germline ends. CDR3 length: 16 amino acids. The CDR3 is CASSLRRFRGTGELFF. The CDR3 DNA follows: TGTGCCAGCAGCCTCAGACGATTCCGAGGGACCGGGGAGCTGTTTTTT.

The gene calls are TRBV10-1 and TRBJ2-7, with 7 nucleotides matching TRBD2. CDR3 length: 12 residues. Germline V lookup: CDR1 WNHNN, CDR2 SYGVQD (reference sequence). V shed 6 bases, J shed 5 bases, and the junction held 4 bases outside the gene matches. CDR3 protein: CASRGGFDEQYF. CDR3 sequence (DNA): TGCGCCAGCAGGGGAGGGTTCGACGAGCAGTACTTC.

This chain links TRBV7-2 with TRBJ2-2; TRBD2 matches 7 bases. CDR3 length: 15 amino acids. V lost 5 bases, J lost 4 bases, and 7 bases stayed unmatched. In germline, CDR1 is SGHTA, CDR2 FQGNSA. The DNA of the CDR3 is TGTGCCAGCAGCCCACGAGCTAGCGGCACCGGGGAGCTGTTTTTT. Translation: CASSPRASGTGELFF.

The gene calls are TRBV7-9 and TRBJ2-7; D unresolved. V gave up 8 bases and J gave up 2 bases, with 10 bases separating them. CDR1 and CDR2 (germline): SEHNR, FQNEAQ (reference sequence). The CDR3 covers 12 residues. The CDR3 reads CASEKLPYEQYF. The CDR3 region has the DNA TGTGCCAGCGAGAAATTACCCTACGAGCAGTACTTC.

The chain links TRBV7-3 to TRBJ2-3; 9 nucleotides match TRBD2. With V trimmed by 3 bases and J by 6 bases, 7 bases remained unmatched. The CDR3 loop spans 15 amino acids. Germline lookup yields CDR1 SGHTA and CDR2 FQGTGA. In DNA, the CDR3 is TGTGCCAGCAGCTTGATAGCGGGAGCAAGCGATACGCAGTATTTT. Translated, it gives CASSLIAGASDTQYF.

The chain joins TRBV28 to TRBJ1-1, with unresolved D. The CDR3 loop spans 14 amino acids. Germline CDR1 MDHEN, CDR2 SYDVKM. V lost 2 bases, J lost 1 base, and 8 bases lay in between. The CDR3 DNA sequence: TGTGCCAGCAGTTTACGTACAGAGAACACTGAAGCTTTCTTT. This translates into CASSLRTENTEAFF.

The J gene is TRBJ2-5, the V gene TRBV4-1; 12 bases match TRBD2. The CDR3 length is 18 residues. Germline V CDR1 and CDR2: MGHRA, YSYEKL. V lost 3 bases to trimming and J lost 4 bases; unmatched junction nucleotides: 12. CDR3 DNA sequence: TGCGCCAGCAGCCACCTACCTCCCGGACTAGCGGGATTAGAGACCCAGTACTTC. Amino acid sequence: CASSHLPPGLAGLETQYF.

The rearrangement uses TRBV27 and TRBJ2-7; 9 nucleotides align to TRBD1. The CDR3 runs 12 residues. Germline V lookup: CDR1 MNHEY, CDR2 SMNVEV (reference sequence). Trimming at V came to 3 bases and at J to 6 bases, leaving 0 bases not matched to a gene. CDR3 region: CASSLTGGEQYF. DNA of the CDR3: TGTGCCAGCAGTTTGACAGGGGGCGAGCAGTACTTC.

The genes are TRBV6-5 and TRBJ2-3, with a weak D call TRBD2 (6 bases). This CDR3 is built from 14 residues. In germline, CDR1 is MNHEY, CDR2 SVGAGI. Trimming removed 10 bases from V and 1 base from J, with 15 bases in between. The chain's CDR3 is CATERASGTDTQYF. The CDR3 DNA reads TGTGCCACCGAGCGGGCGTCTGGCACAGATACGCAGTATTTT.

The chain uses TRBV9 and TRBJ2-3; 9 bases are a match to TRBD2. This CDR3 is built from 17 residues. CDR1 and CDR2 from the germline V gene are SGDLS and YYNGEE. V gave up 2 bases and J gave up 1 base; unmatched junction bases: 8. CDR3 loop: CASSVNPGTSRTDTQYF. The CDR3 DNA reads TGTGCCAGCAGCGTTAACCCAGGGACTAGCCGCACAGATACGCAGTATTTT.

This clone was recorded only once. The rearrangement links TRBV12-3 or TRBV12-4 to TRBJ1-2; D may be TRBD1 (6 bases). V shed 6 bases and J shed 7 bases, with 12 bases lying between them. CDR3 length: 12 residues. CDR3: CASRPAGAGYTF. In DNA, the CDR3 is TGTGCCAGCAGACCAGCAGGGGCTGGCTACACCTTC.

This chain connects TRBV9 to TRBJ1-2; tentatively, D is TRBD1 (5 bases). CDR1 and CDR2 from the germline V gene are SGDLS and YYNGEE. The CDR3 totals 13 residues. The V end lost 4 bases, the J end lost 5 bases, and 12 bases lay between the germline ends. The CDR3 protein is CASSIFQGYGYTF. The CDR3, as DNA: TGTGCCAGCAGCATCTTTCAGGGATATGGCTACACCTTC.

The CDR3 bases are TGTGCCAGCAGTTTATGGTCGGGAGCAAGAGGTGCTCAGCCCCAGCATTTT. It codes for CASSLWSGARGAQPQHF. V and J are TRBV28 and TRBJ1-5; D gene uncertain. V was trimmed by 0 bases and J by 6 bases, leaving 18 bases between them. Germline V gene sequence: CDR1 MDHEN, CDR2 SYDVKM. The CDR3 is made up of 17 amino acids.

V and J are TRBV28 and TRBJ1-1; D not resolved. Germline-derived CDR1 and CDR2 are MDHEN and SYDVKM. This CDR3 contains 13 residues. Trimming cost V 2 bases and J 3 bases, with 7 bases left between them. The CDR3: CASSLGQYTEAFF. The CDR3 nucleotides are TGTGCCAGCAGTTTAGGGCAGTACACTGAAGCTTTCTTT. Combining the CDR3 with reference TRBV28 and TRBJ1-1 gives the whole variable domain DVKVTQSSRYLVKRTGEKVFLECVQDMDHENMFWYRQDPGLGLRLIYFSYDVKMKEKGDIPEGYSVSREKKERFSLILESASTNQTSMYLCASSLGQYTEAFFGQGTRLTVV.

The rearrangement joins TRBV2 to TRBJ1-1; the match to TRBD1 covers 9 bases. The CDR3 length is 13 residues. Per the germline V gene, CDR1 is SNHLY and CDR2 is FYNNEI. Trimming at V came to 6 bases and at J to 4 bases, leaving 3 bases not matched to a gene. CDR3 in DNA: TGTGCCAGCAGCCGGACAGGGGCCACTGAAGCTTTCTTT. This encodes CASSRTGATEAFF.

The V and J genes are TRBV12-3 or TRBV12-4 and TRBJ2-1; TRBD1 might be the D (5 bases). The CDR3 spans 12 residues. Trimming pared 7 bases from V and 9 bases from J, leaving 13 bases between. This CDR3 is CASNQQVGEQFF. The CDR3, as DNA: TGTGCCAGCAACCAACAGGTGGGTGAGCAGTTCTTC.

This chain uses TRBV18 with TRBJ2-1; 10 bases line up with TRBD2. CDR3 length equals 20 residues. From germline, CDR1 is KGHSH and CDR2 LQKENI. The J segment lost 6 bases and the V segment lost 0 bases, leaving 17 bases of the junction unmatched. Here the CDR3 DNA reads TGTGCCAGCTCACCACCTTCGAGTGCGGGGCTAGCGGGAGTTCGCAATGAGCAGTTCTTC. It translates to CASSPPSSAGLAGVRNEQFF. The variable domain in full, with the rest retrieved from reference TRBV18 and TRBJ2-1, is NAGVMQNPRHLVRRRGQEARLRCSPMKGHSHVYWYRQLPEEGLKFMVYLQKENIIDESGMPKERFSAEFPKEGPSILRIQQVVRGDSAAYFCASSPPSSAGLAGVRNEQFFGPGTRLTVL.